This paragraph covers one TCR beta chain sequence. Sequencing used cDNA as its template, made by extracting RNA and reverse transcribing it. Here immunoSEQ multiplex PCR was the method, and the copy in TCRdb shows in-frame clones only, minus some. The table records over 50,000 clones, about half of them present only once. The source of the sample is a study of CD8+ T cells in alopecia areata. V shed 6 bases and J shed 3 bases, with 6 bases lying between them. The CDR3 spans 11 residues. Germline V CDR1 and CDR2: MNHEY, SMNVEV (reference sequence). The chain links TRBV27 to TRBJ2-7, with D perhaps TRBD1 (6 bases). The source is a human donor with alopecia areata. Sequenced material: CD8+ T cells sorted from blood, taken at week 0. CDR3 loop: CASRQGYEQYF. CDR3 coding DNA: TGTGCCAGCAGACAGGGCTACGAGCAGTACTTC.